The next 22 T cell receptor beta chains were all read from a single sample in a study of blood T cells in healthy people across ages. For the second PCR, which ran for roughly 7 to 11 cycles, a sample-barcoded 5' primer and a J-beta primer mix were used. MiXCR was run by TCRdb on the 5' RACE reads, yielding one entry per CDR3 protein. The table has approximately 940,000 distinct CDR3 sequences, about 44% seen once. Sequenced: blood. The receptors come from a man aged 25-45 years in good health.

The J gene is TRBJ1-2, the V gene TRBV10-3; 7 nucleotides agree with TRBD1. Trimming removed 2 bases from V and 4 bases from J; junction bases left unmatched: 4. The germline V gene has CDR1 ENHRY and CDR2 SYGVKD. This CDR3 comprises 14 residues. The CDR3 is CAISERQGFYGYTF. The CDR3 DNA is TGTGCCATCAGTGAGAGACAGGGTTTCTATGGCTACACCTTC.

The chain has TRBV4-1 and TRBJ1-1; D remains ambiguous. V lost 1 base to trimming and J lost 1 base, with 13 bases between them. Germline CDR1 is MGHRA and CDR2 is YSYEKL. This CDR3 comprises 16 residues. The CDR3 nucleotides read TGCGCCAGCAGCCAAGGTTCCTGGACCCCGAACACTGAAGCTTTCTTT. Translated: CASSQGSWTPNTEAFF.

This clonotype appeared a few times. The chain links TRBV9 to TRBJ2-3; maybe TRBD2 (7 bases). The CDR3 contains 18 residues. Trimming removed 3 bases at V and 3 bases at J, with 23 bases between. Germline V gene lookup returns CDR1 SGDLS and CDR2 YYNGEE. As DNA, the CDR3 is TGTGCCAGCAGCGGGCCGGGGGGCCTACCTTTTAATACAGATACGCAGTATTTT. It yields the protein CASSGPGGLPFNTDTQYF.

This CDR3 reads CASSSQGALLNTEAFF. The DNA for the CDR3 is TGTGCCAGCAGCTCACAGGGGGCCTTGTTGAACACTGAAGCTTTCTTT. The chain links TRBV11-2 to TRBJ1-1; 9 bases line up with TRBD1. This CDR3 comprises 16 residues. Germline V gives CDR1 SGHAT, CDR2 FQNNGV. J gave up 0 bases and V 4 bases, and 6 bases lay outside the gene matches.

In its sample, this clonotype was seen a few times. The chain joins TRBV21-1 to TRBJ1-2; TRBD1 was called by the table and not checked on the DNA. TRBV21-1 is designated a pseudogene. CDR3 length equals 17 residues. The CDR3 sequence is CASSKSWREGPLYGYTF. The CDR3 DNA reads as TGTGCCAGCAGCAAATCATGGAGAGAAGGTCCCCTCTATGGCTACACCTTC.

The sample holds a few counts of this clonotype. J is TRBJ2-3 and V is TRBV12-3 or TRBV12-4; D unresolved. CDR3 length: 12 residues. V shed 2 bases and J shed 4 bases, with 4 bases lying between them. This CDR3 is CASSLLADTQYF. As DNA, the CDR3 is TGTGCCAGCAGTTTACTAGCAGATACGCAGTATTTT.

This clonotype was recorded a few times. V usage is TRBV3-1 and J usage is TRBJ2-7, with a possible D match to TRBD2 (5 bases). Germline values: CDR1 LGHDT, CDR2 YNNKEL (reference sequence). V was pared by 5 bases and J by 5 bases, with 19 bases between. This CDR3 region has 15 residues. The CDR3 spells CASSSGEKPTHEQYF. The CDR3, as DNA: TGTGCCAGCAGCTCTGGGGAGAAACCCACCCACGAGCAGTACTTC.

The gene calls are TRBV20-1 and TRBJ2-7, with 12 bases that match TRBD2. With V trimmed by 0 bases and J by 7 bases, 10 bases remained unmatched. The CDR3 covers 16 residues. Germline CDR1 is DFQATT and CDR2 is SNEGSKA (reference sequence). In DNA, the CDR3 is TGCAGTGCTAGAGATCCTAGCGGGGGGGCGTACAATGAGCAGTACTTC. Protein product: CSARDPSGGAYNEQYF.

The table lists this clonotype with a few counts. The chain couples TRBV9 to TRBJ2-5; 8 positions match TRBD2. Germline CDR1 and CDR2: SGDLS and YYNGEE. The CDR3 has 15 residues. V dropped 3 bases and J dropped 5; count of bases not matched to a gene: 9. CDR3 DNA sequence: TGTGCCAGCAGCGCCACGACTAGCGATGCGGAGACCCAGTACTTC. It encodes CASSATTSDAETQYF.

For this clonotype: The junction does not match germline at one end; this may be a read error. This chain uses TRBV7-2 with TRBJ1-2, with 9 bases matching TRBD1. The CDR3 length is 14 residues. Germline V gene data show CDR1 as SGHTA and CDR2 as FQGNSA. CDR3 DNA sequence: TGTGCCGGCAGCTCCCGGGACAGGGTCTATGGCTACACCTTC. This encodes CAGSSRDRVYGYTF. Full variable domain (rest looked up from reference TRBV7-2 and TRBJ1-2): GAGVSQSPSNKVTEKGKDVELRCDPISGHTALYWYRQSLGQGLEFLIYFQGNSAPDKSGLPSDRFSAERTGGSVSTLTIQRTQQEDSAVYLCAGSSRDRVYGYTFGSGTRLTVV.

The table lists this clonotype with a few counts. The chain couples TRBV12-3 or TRBV12-4 to TRBJ1-2; the D gene is possibly TRBD1 (5 bases). V was pared by 6 bases and J by 7 bases, with 18 bases between. The CDR3 has 14 amino acids. The CDR3 DNA sequence: TGTGCCAGCAGCCTTTCAGGGTATCGGCGTGGCTACACCTTC. This gives the protein CASSLSGYRRGYTF.

This chain links TRBV28 with TRBJ2-4; the D call may be TRBD1 or TRBD2 (5 bases each). Trimming took off 5 bases at V and 5 bases at J, with 16 bases between the two ends. The CDR3 extends over 15 amino acids. CDR1 is MDHEN, CDR2 SYDVKM, per germline. CDR3: CASSNGARFENIQYF. The CDR3 DNA is TGTGCCAGCAGTAACGGGGCGCGGTTCGAAAACATTCAGTACTTC.

CDR3 sequence reads: CASSGDKSSYEQYF. The CDR3 region has the DNA TGTGCCAGCAGCGGAGACAAGAGCTCCTACGAGCAGTACTTC. The chain recombines TRBV7-9 with TRBJ2-7, with no clear D. The CDR3 has 14 residues. Germline loops: CDR1 SEHNR, CDR2 FQNEAQ (reference sequence). With 5 bases removed from V and 0 bases from J, the gap between germline ends came to 11 bases.

The genes are TRBV5-6 and TRBJ1-5; D ambiguous. CDR3 length: 13 amino acids. CDR1 and CDR2 from the germline V gene are SGHDT and YYEEEE. Trimming left V 2 bases short and J 5 bases short, with 8 bases between. The CDR3 nucleotides are TGTGCCAGCAGCTTTAGACGGTATCAGCCCCAGCATTTT. Its translation is CASSFRRYQPQHF. The full variable domain, rest sourced from reference TRBV5-6 and TRBJ1-5, is DAGVTQSPTHLIKTRGQQVTLRCSPKSGHDTVSWYQQALGQGPQFIFQYYEEEERQRGNFPDRFSGHQFPNYSSELNVNALLLGDSALYLCASSFRRYQPQHFGDGTRLSIL.

The rearrangement uses TRBV5-1 and TRBJ1-4; perhaps TRBD1 as D (5 bases). V was clipped by 0 bases and J by 8 bases, with 11 bases between them. The germline CDR1 and CDR2 sequences are SGHRS and YFSETQ. The CDR3 has 14 amino acids. CDR3 sequence reads: CASSLVGPPEKLFF. The CDR3 nucleotides read TGCGCCAGCAGCTTGGTGGGACCCCCAGAAAAACTGTTTTTT. Using reference TRBV5-1 and TRBJ1-4 for the parts outside the CDR3, the full variable domain is KAGVTQTPRYLIKTRGQQVTLSCSPISGHRSVSWYQQTPGQGLQFLFEYFSETQRNKGNFPGRFSGRQFSNSRSEMNVSTLELGDSALYLCASSLVGPPEKLFFGSGTQLSVL.

This clonotype occurred a few times. This chain uses TRBV3-1 with TRBJ2-7; TRBD2 might be the D (5 bases). This CDR3 spans 12 amino acids. V was cut by 4 bases and J by 6 bases, with 10 bases left in between. Germline CDR1 reads LGHDT; CDR2 reads YNNKEL (reference sequence). DNA for the CDR3: TGTGCCAGCAGCCTCCAGAGCGGCGAGCAGTACTTC. It yields the protein CASSLQSGEQYF.

The sample holds a few counts of this clonotype. The CDR3 is CSASPSGSSGYTF. The CDR3, as DNA: TGCAGTGCTTCCCCCAGCGGGTCCTCAGGCTACACCTTC. The chain joins TRBV20-1 to TRBJ1-2; D gene ambiguous. Trimming shortened V by 5 bases and J by 8 bases, and 18 bases separated the two germline ends. The CDR3 contains 13 residues. Germline CDR1 is DFQATT and CDR2 is SNEGSKA (reference sequence).

In its sample, this clonotype was seen a few times. J is TRBJ2-1 and V is TRBV5-1; TRBD1 aligns across 9 bases. Per the germline V gene, CDR1 is SGHRS and CDR2 is YFSETQ. V dropped 4 bases and J dropped 5; count of bases not matched to a gene: 10. The CDR3 is 16 residues long. The CDR3 nucleotides are TGCGCCAGCAGCCCAATGGGGACAGGGTCGGACAATGAGCAGTTCTTC. Protein product: CASSPMGTGSDNEQFF.

The chain links TRBV4-1 to TRBJ1-6; D not certain. This CDR3 contains 12 residues. CDR1 and CDR2 (germline): MGHRA, YSYEKL. The V end was cut by 4 bases, the J end by 8 bases, with 6 bases between. CDR3 sequence reads: CASSRGDSPLHF. DNA for the CDR3: TGCGCCAGCAGCCGGGGTGATTCACCCCTCCACTTT.

Only a few counts were recorded for this clonotype. The V call is TRBV5-1, the J call TRBJ2-3; the D gene is possibly TRBD1 (6 bases). Per the germline V gene, CDR1 is SGHRS and CDR2 is YFSETQ. The CDR3 sequence is 16 residues long. V shed 0 bases and J shed 4 bases, with 15 bases lying between them. As DNA, the CDR3 is TGCGCCAGCAGCTTGGAGGTTTGGGGGCGCGCAGATACGCAGTATTTT. This sequence encodes CASSLEVWGRADTQYF.

This clonotype showed up just a few times. V usage is TRBV4-2 and J usage is TRBJ2-6, with 10 nucleotides matching TRBD2. V was clipped by 0 bases and J by 2 bases; unmatched bases: 4. CDR1 LGHNA and CDR2 YNFKEQ come from the germline V gene. The CDR3 loop spans 18 amino acids. CDR3 in amino acids: CASSQDQAGGTGANVLTF. CDR3 DNA: TGTGCCAGCAGCCAAGATCAAGCGGGGGGGACTGGGGCCAACGTCCTGACTTTC.

This clonotype occurred a few times. The chain recombines TRBV4-3 with TRBJ1-5; D might be TRBD1 (6 bases). The V and J ends lost 3 bases and 4 bases respectively, with 16 bases between them. There are 16 residues in the CDR3. Germline V gives CDR1 LGHNA, CDR2 YSLEER. The CDR3: CASSHERDILNQPQHF. In nucleotides, the CDR3 is TGCGCCAGCAGCCACGAACGGGACATTTTAAATCAGCCCCAGCATTTT.